This T cell receptor beta chain came from a study of blood T cell repertoires in COVID-19. Study information: T cells, B-cell-depleted T cells, or PBMCs supplied cDNA or gDNA.

Germline V CDR1 and CDR2: SGHDT, YYEEEE. The CDR3 is made up of 16 amino acids. V shed 3 bases, J shed 6 bases, and the junction held 13 bases outside the gene matches. Per the original data handling: Amplifying reference gene primers gave estimates of nucleated cell counts. Libraries were prepared by immunoSEQ multiplex PCR; TCRdb keeps only in-frame clonotypes and omits some of them. That table is the source of V, J and clone size, and D and trimming were worked out from the DNA. The table lists roughly 300,000 clones, approximately 90% of them singletons, with over 2% in the top ten. This chain uses TRBV5-6 with TRBJ1-2; 8 bases map to TRBD1. Sequencing input: peripheral blood. This receptor was taken from a woman aged 25 to 39 with COVID-19, enrolled during active disease. CDR3 residues: CASSSQLRGRENGYTF. The CDR3 region has the DNA TGTGCCAGCAGCTCTCAACTCAGGGGGCGCGAAAATGGCTACACCTTC.